The 32 T cell receptor beta chains below all came from one sample that was sequenced in a study of cytomegalovirus exposure and HLA in healthy donors. Vbeta (60) and Jbeta (13) primers were used in the PCR. Here immunoSEQ multiplex PCR was the method, and the copy in TCRdb shows in-frame clones only, minus some. This table has 80,000 to 100,000 clones, around three fifths appearing once. The specimen sequenced was PBMCs. Receptors originate from a woman aged 40 to 50 in good health and CMV-seropositive.

The chain employs TRBV6-5 and TRBJ2-7, with TRBD2 matching over 9 bases. The germline V gene has CDR1 MNHEY and CDR2 SVGAGI. Losses at the gene ends were 2 bases for V and 4 bases for J; bases not matched to a gene: 3. The CDR3 length is 14 residues. Here the CDR3 DNA reads TGTGCCAGCAGTTACCTAGCGGGGTTATACGAGCAGTACTTC. As protein: CASSYLAGLYEQYF.

This clone has only one observation. The gene calls are TRBV2 and TRBJ2-1, with D possibly TRBD2 on 5 matching bases. Trimming removed 3 bases from V and 6 bases from J, with 18 bases in between. Per germline, CDR1 SNHLY and CDR2 FYNNEI. The CDR3 extends over 16 amino acids. The CDR3 DNA sequence: TGTGCCAGCAGTGAGGGAGCGCGCTCCGGGCGCAATGAGCAGTTCTTC. Encoded protein: CASSEGARSGRNEQFF.

Within the sample, this clone is medium-sized. The J gene is TRBJ2-5, the V gene TRBV9; 10 bases map to TRBD2. Trimming took 0 bases from V and 5 from J; bases not matched to a gene: 4. CDR1 and CDR2 from the germline V gene are SGDLS and YYNGEE. There are 15 residues in the CDR3. The CDR3 DNA reads TGTGCCAGCAGCGTAGGCGATAGCGGGAGGGAGACCCAGTACTTC. It yields the protein CASSVGDSGRETQYF.

This chain links TRBV19 with TRBJ1-5, with unresolved D. The CDR3 extends over 12 amino acids. Trimming cost V 3 bases and J 7 bases, with 7 bases left between them. The germline V gene has CDR1 LNHDA and CDR2 SQIVND (reference sequence). CDR3 amino acids: CASSIREQPQHF. In DNA form, the CDR3 reads TGTGCCAGTAGTATTCGGGAACAGCCCCAGCATTTT.

This chain connects TRBV4-3 to TRBJ2-7; 8 bases agree with TRBD1. This CDR3 has 13 residues. The trim removed 8 bases at V and 7 bases at J, leaving 10 bases unmatched. Germline assignment: CDR1 LGHNA and CDR2 YSLEER. In nucleotides, the CDR3 is TGCGCCAGCGCGGACAGGGCGGCGGGAGAGCAGTACTTC. Residues: CASADRAAGEQYF.

The V call is TRBV6-1, the J call TRBJ1-5; D is uncertain. Germline values: CDR1 MNHNS, CDR2 SASEGT. V was cut by 3 bases and J by 7 bases, with 7 bases left in between. The CDR3 has 12 residues. The CDR3 region has the DNA TGTGCCAGCAGTGACCCGAGGCAGCCCCAGCATTTT. This gives the protein CASSDPRQPQHF.

The chain carries TRBV30 and TRBJ1-6; maybe TRBD1 (5 bases). Germline assignment: CDR1 GTSNPN and CDR2 SVGIG (reference sequence). The CDR3 is 12 amino acids. The ends were cut back, 4 bases at V and 9 bases at J, with 10 bases in the middle. DNA of the CDR3: TGTGCCTGGATCGCCGGGGGTTCACCCCTCCACTTT. Its translation is CAWIAGGSPLHF.

This clone has more than one count but fewer than ten. This chain connects TRBV7-7 to TRBJ1-3; D is unresolved. The CDR3 runs 13 residues. Between the trimmed V and J ends, which lost 4 bases and 2 bases, there was a span of 6 bases. Germline CDR1 is SSHAT and CDR2 is FNYEAQ (reference sequence). DNA of the CDR3: TGTGCCAGCAGCTCCTCAGCTGGAAACACCATATATTTT. This encodes CASSSSAGNTIYF.

The chain links TRBV28 to TRBJ2-5, with TRBD2 as a possible D gene (5 bases). The CDR3 covers 13 residues. Germline lookup yields CDR1 MDHEN and CDR2 SYDVKM. Trimming took off 7 bases at V and 5 bases at J, with 14 bases between the two ends. The CDR3 sequence is CASMIAYEETQYF. The CDR3 DNA reads TGTGCCAGCATGATAGCGTATGAGGAGACCCAGTACTTC. Based on the CDR3 plus reference TRBV28 and TRBJ2-5, the full variable domain is DVKVTQSSRYLVKRTGEKVFLECVQDMDHENMFWYRQDPGLGLRLIYFSYDVKMKEKGDIPEGYSVSREKKERFSLILESASTNQTSMYLCASMIAYEETQYFGPGTRLLVL.

The chain uses TRBV7-9 and TRBJ1-2; D is undetermined. The V and J ends lost 4 bases and 2 bases respectively, with 11 bases between them. Germline V lookup: CDR1 SEHNR, CDR2 FQNEAQ (reference sequence). The CDR3 spans 14 residues. CDR3 sequence (DNA): TGTGCCAGCAGCTCAAGATGGCAGAACTATGGCTACACCTTC. This translates into CASSSRWQNYGYTF.

This clone showed up just once. Other DNA sequences in this sample translate to the same CDR3. The chain joins TRBV18 to TRBJ2-5; 7 bases are a match to TRBD2. Germline loops: CDR1 KGHSH, CDR2 LQKENI. The CDR3 totals 14 residues. V lost 6 bases and J lost 5; bases outside the gene matches: 9. The DNA of the CDR3 is TGTGCCAGCTCCCCAGGCGGGAGAGGGGAGACCCAGTACTTC. This codes for CASSPGGRGETQYF.

The chain is built from TRBV7-9 and TRBJ1-6; maybe TRBD1 (6 bases). Germline assignment: CDR1 SEHNR and CDR2 FQNEAQ (reference sequence). The CDR3 contains 16 residues. Trimming removed 4 bases at V and 6 bases at J, with 16 bases between. The CDR3 sequence is CASSSYGQLLNSPLHF. In nucleotides, the CDR3 is TGTGCCAGCAGCTCCTATGGACAGCTCCTTAATTCACCCCTCCACTTT.

The chain links TRBV6-1 to TRBJ2-7, with 11 bases fitting TRBD2. The CDR3 spans 13 residues. Per germline, CDR1 MNHNS and CDR2 SASEGT. Trimming took 6 bases from V and 3 from J; bases not matched to a gene: 1. The CDR3 DNA reads as TGTGCCAGCAGCGGGACTAGCGGCTACGAGCAGTACTTC. This encodes CASSGTSGYEQYF.

The chain is built from TRBV19 and TRBJ2-1, with D maybe TRBD1 (6 bases). CDR1 and CDR2 (germline): LNHDA, SQIVND (reference sequence). Trimming left V 6 bases short and J 6 bases short, with 15 bases between. This CDR3 region has 14 residues. CDR3 DNA: TGTGCCAGTAGGGAGAATCAGGGGCCCAATGAGCAGTTCTTC. This codes for CASRENQGPNEQFF.

The chain carries TRBV28 and TRBJ2-7; TRBD1 aligns across 8 bases. Looked up from germline, CDR1 is MDHEN and CDR2 is SYDVKM. This CDR3 has 14 residues. The ends lost 3 bases at V and 3 bases at J; junction bases unmatched: 4. CDR3 region: CASSFRGRGYEQYF. The CDR3 region has the DNA TGTGCCAGCAGTTTCAGGGGGCGAGGCTACGAGCAGTACTTC.

CDR3 sequence: CASSPSGMVYNEQFF. The CDR3 DNA sequence: TGTGCCAGTAGCCCTAGCGGGATGGTTTACAATGAGCAGTTCTTC. The chain employs TRBV19 and TRBJ2-1, with 9 bases lining up with TRBD2. V lost 6 bases to trimming and J lost 4 bases; unmatched junction nucleotides: 7. The CDR3 totals 15 residues. Germline values: CDR1 LNHDA, CDR2 SQIVND (reference sequence).

The chain joins TRBV4-3 to TRBJ2-5; possible D gene TRBD1, 6 bases. This CDR3 region has 15 residues. The V gene lost 1 base and the J gene lost 5 bases, with 14 bases spanning the gap. Germline lookup yields CDR1 LGHNA and CDR2 YSLEER. The CDR3 loop is CASSQGRGIGETQYF. In nucleotides, the CDR3 is TGCGCCAGCAGCCAAGGAAGGGGGATTGGGGAGACCCAGTACTTC.

This clone turned up a few times. J is TRBJ2-1 and V is TRBV7-9, with TRBD1 matching over 10 bases. CDR1 and CDR2 (germline): SEHNR, FQNEAQ (reference sequence). CDR3 length equals 15 residues. V shed 5 bases, J shed 4 bases, and the junction held 5 bases outside the gene matches. The CDR3 reads CASSDPGQGYNEQFF. The CDR3 DNA reads TGTGCCAGCAGCGACCCGGGACAGGGGTACAATGAGCAGTTCTTC.

The genes are TRBV19 and TRBJ2-7; 10 nucleotides agree with TRBD1. The CDR3 sequence is 14 residues long. Per germline, CDR1 LNHDA and CDR2 SQIVND (reference sequence). Trimming at V came to 4 bases and at J to 4 bases, leaving 4 bases not matched to a gene. CDR3 amino acids: CASSTRQGAYEQYF. Here the CDR3 DNA reads TGTGCCAGTAGTACGAGACAGGGGGCATACGAGCAGTACTTC.

The chain is built from TRBV28 and TRBJ1-5, with 8 bases fitting TRBD1. J lost 2 bases, V lost 4 bases, and 7 bases had no gene match. The length of the CDR3 is 16 residues. Germline V lookup: CDR1 MDHEN, CDR2 SYDVKM. This CDR3 is CASSSQGAFGNQPQHF. The DNA for the CDR3 is TGTGCCAGCAGTTCTCAGGGGGCGTTTGGCAATCAGCCCCAGCATTTT. Using reference TRBV28 and TRBJ1-5 for the parts outside the CDR3, the full variable domain is DVKVTQSSRYLVKRTGEKVFLECVQDMDHENMFWYRQDPGLGLRLIYFSYDVKMKEKGDIPEGYSVSREKKERFSLILESASTNQTSMYLCASSSQGAFGNQPQHFGDGTRLSIL.

The table lists this clone with a count of one. CDR3 amino acids: CASSEGTGADTQYF. For the CDR3, the DNA is TGTGCCAGCAGTGAGGGGACAGGGGCTGATACGCAGTATTTT. The genes are TRBV6-4 and TRBJ2-3, with TRBD1 matching over 10 bases. The trim removed 3 bases at V and 6 bases at J, leaving 3 bases unmatched. This CDR3 comprises 14 residues. The V gene's germline CDR1 is MRHNA and CDR2 SNTAGT.

This clone was detected once. This chain connects TRBV18 to TRBJ1-5, with D tentatively TRBD1 (5 bases). V lost 3 bases to trimming and J lost 5 bases, with 8 bases between them. Germline V lookup: CDR1 KGHSH, CDR2 LQKENI. CDR3 length: 13 residues. The chain's CDR3 is CASSPGGDQPQHF. In DNA form, the CDR3 reads TGTGCCAGCTCACCGGGGGGGGATCAGCCCCAGCATTTT.

The chain links TRBV29-1 to TRBJ1-4; the match to TRBD1 covers 8 bases. The germline CDR1 and CDR2 sequences are SQVTM and ANQGSEA. The CDR3 consists of 13 residues. With V trimmed by 4 bases and J by 8 bases, 6 bases remained unmatched. The CDR3 DNA reads as TGCAGCGTTGGGACAGGGTTAGGGGAAAAACTGTTTTTT. This gives the protein CSVGTGLGEKLFF.

This clone was recorded a few times. This sequence joins TRBV28 and TRBJ2-7, with D maybe TRBD2 (6 bases). The CDR3 runs to 14 residues. Germline V gene data show CDR1 as MDHEN and CDR2 as SYDVKM. Trimming shortened V by 4 bases and J by 2 bases, and 12 bases separated the two germline ends. CDR3 nucleotides: TGTGCCAGCAGTTCCAGCGGGCCCGCCTACGAGCAGTACTTC. Amino acid sequence: CASSSSGPAYEQYF.

V usage is TRBV11-3 and J usage is TRBJ2-5; perhaps TRBD2 as D (5 bases). Germline V lookup: CDR1 SGHNT, CDR2 YENEEA. Deletions cut 1 base from V and 2 bases from J, with 5 bases between. This CDR3 comprises 13 residues. The CDR3 reads CASSLGLQETQYF. The CDR3 DNA sequence: TGTGCCAGCAGCTTAGGACTACAAGAGACCCAGTACTTC.

The chain couples TRBV19 to TRBJ1-2, with TRBD1 identical over 8 bases. Trimming took 2 bases from V and 3 from J; bases not matched to a gene: 2. CDR1 is LNHDA, CDR2 SQIVND, per germline (reference sequence). This CDR3 region has 14 residues. The CDR3 DNA follows: TGTGCCAGTAGTATACGGGGACAGGACTATGGCTACACCTTC. Translation gives CASSIRGQDYGYTF.

This chain connects TRBV4-3 to TRBJ2-4; D is possibly TRBD1 (5 bases). The V gene's germline CDR1 is LGHNA and CDR2 YSLEER. V was shortened by 0 bases and J by 13 bases, with 13 bases between the two germline ends. The CDR3 is made up of 13 amino acids. The CDR3 nucleotides are TGCGCCAGCAGCCAAGATCTGGGGCGCGAACAGTACTTC. Translated: CASSQDLGREQYF.

This clone was seen a handful of times. This chain joins TRBV28 and TRBJ1-3, with a tentative D call TRBD1 (5 bases). CDR1 MDHEN and CDR2 SYDVKM come from the germline V gene. The CDR3 totals 14 residues. The ends were cut back, 2 bases at V and 5 bases at J, with 10 bases in the middle. The CDR3 region is CASSLTGIRNTIYF. CDR3 coding DNA: TGTGCCAGCAGTTTAACAGGAATCCGAAACACCATATATTTT.

In its sample, this clone was seen once. The chain joins TRBV7-9 to TRBJ2-7; the D gene is possibly TRBD1 (6 bases). From germline, CDR1 is SEHNR and CDR2 FQNEAQ (reference sequence). V lost 1 base and J lost 5, with 12 bases in between. CDR3 length equals 14 residues. CDR3 loop: CASSLDTGNNEQYF. The CDR3 DNA sequence: TGTGCCAGCAGCTTAGATACAGGGAATAACGAGCAGTACTTC.

This clone has only a few counts. The CDR3 protein is CASSVTGGVGYTF. The CDR3 nucleotides read TGTGCCAGTAGCGTGACAGGTGGGGTTGGCTACACCTTC. The chain couples TRBV19 to TRBJ1-2; weak D call: TRBD1 (6 bases). Germline CDR1 reads LNHDA; CDR2 reads SQIVND (reference sequence). The V gene lost 6 bases and the J gene lost 7 bases, with 15 bases spanning the gap. The CDR3 covers 13 residues.

The chain couples TRBV29-1 to TRBJ2-2; 8 bases line up with TRBD1. The trim removed 4 bases at V and 2 bases at J, leaving 3 bases unmatched. Per germline, CDR1 SQVTM and CDR2 ANQGSEA. This CDR3 is 14 amino acids long. DNA of the CDR3: TGCAGCGTTGGACAGGGGTCCAACACCGGGGAGCTGTTTTTT. Translating gives CSVGQGSNTGELFF.

V and J are TRBV27 and TRBJ1-5; D may be TRBD1 (5 bases). The CDR3 length is 15 residues. The V end was cut by 5 bases, the J end by 0 bases, with 11 bases between. Germline CDR1 is MNHEY and CDR2 is SMNVEV (reference sequence). CDR3 coding DNA: TGTGCCAGCAGTCCACCCGGACATAGCAATCAGCCCCAGCATTTT. Its translation is CASSPPGHSNQPQHF.